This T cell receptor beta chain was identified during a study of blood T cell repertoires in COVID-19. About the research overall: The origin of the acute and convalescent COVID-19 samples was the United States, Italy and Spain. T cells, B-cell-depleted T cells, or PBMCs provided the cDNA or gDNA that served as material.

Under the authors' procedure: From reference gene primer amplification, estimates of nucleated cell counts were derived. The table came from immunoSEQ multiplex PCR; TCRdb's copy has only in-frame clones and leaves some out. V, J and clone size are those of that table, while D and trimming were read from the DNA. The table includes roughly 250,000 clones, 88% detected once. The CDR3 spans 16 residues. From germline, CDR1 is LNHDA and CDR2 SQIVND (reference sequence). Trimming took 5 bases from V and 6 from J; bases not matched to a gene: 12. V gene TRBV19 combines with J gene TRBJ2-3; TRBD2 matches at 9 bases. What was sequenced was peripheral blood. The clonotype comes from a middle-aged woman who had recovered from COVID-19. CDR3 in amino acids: CASSPGVREGRDTQYF. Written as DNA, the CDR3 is TGTGCCAGTAGTCCCGGGGTGCGGGAGGGCCGGGATACGCAGTATTTT. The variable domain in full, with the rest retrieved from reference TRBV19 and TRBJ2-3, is DGGITQSPKYLFRKEGQNVTLSCEQNLNHDAMYWYRQDPGQGLRLIYYSQIVNDFQKGDIAEGYSVSREKKESFPLTVTSAQKNPTAFYLCASSPGVREGRDTQYFGPGTRLTVL.